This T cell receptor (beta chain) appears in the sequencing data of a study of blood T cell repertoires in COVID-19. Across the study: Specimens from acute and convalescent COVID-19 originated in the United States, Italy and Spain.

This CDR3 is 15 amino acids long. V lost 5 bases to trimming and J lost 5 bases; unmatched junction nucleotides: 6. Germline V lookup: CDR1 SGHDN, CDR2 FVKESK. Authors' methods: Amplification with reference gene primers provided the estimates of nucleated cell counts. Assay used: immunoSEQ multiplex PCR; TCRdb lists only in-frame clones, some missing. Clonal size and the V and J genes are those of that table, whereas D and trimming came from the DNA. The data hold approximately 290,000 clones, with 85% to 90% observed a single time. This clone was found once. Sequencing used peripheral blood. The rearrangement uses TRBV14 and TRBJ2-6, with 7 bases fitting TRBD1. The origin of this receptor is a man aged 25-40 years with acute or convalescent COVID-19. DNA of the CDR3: TGTGCCAGCAGCTATAGACAGGGCCGGGCCAACGTCCTGACTTTC. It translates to CASSYRQGRANVLTF.